This is a list of T cell receptor beta chains from one sample in a study of a mutant IDH1 vaccine in newly diagnosed glioma. Assay: immunoSEQ multiplex PCR; the TCRdb copy retains only in-frame clones and omits some. The data hold more than 25,000 clones, with under 85% observed a single time. These receptors have no known antigen. The source was PBMCs, collected from a glioma patient whose treatment included an IDH1 peptide vaccine. The receptors shown here come from a woman aged 25 to 39 with glioma. Some clones in this sample may be carry-over from other donors' samples. The CDR3 runs from the conserved cysteine through the conserved F or W. A D gene is named only where the DNA matches it firmly. Not all rows give a size; the values are once, few, many and, for expanded clones, a class.

clone_size	v_call	d_call	j_call	cdr3_aa	cdr3_nt
.	TRBV5-1	.	TRBJ2-5	CASSFTIPGQLQETQYF	TGCGCCAGCAGTTTTACAATTCCGGGACAACTCCAAGAGACCCAGTACTTC
few	TRBV5-8	.	TRBJ1-2	CASGDGFYGYTF	TGTGCCAGTGGGGACGGATTCTATGGCTACACCTTC
.	TRBV7-6	.	TRBJ2-5	CASSSRGTQYF	TGTGCCAGCAGTTCTCGAGGGACCCAGTACTTC
.	TRBV30	.	TRBJ1-3	CAWSDGRGNTIYF	TGTGCCTGGAGTGACGGGCGAGGAAACACCATATATTTT
.	TRBV10-3	.	TRBJ2-7	CAISESRGDEQYF	TGTGCCATCAGTGAGTCCAGAGGGGACGAGCAGTACTTC
.	TRBV27	TRBD1	TRBJ1-5	CASRDQGDLSNQPQHF	TGTGCCAGCAGGGATCAGGGGGACCTTAGCAATCAGCCCCAGCATTTT
.	TRBV6-6	.	TRBJ1-5	CASSYRQESNQPQHF	TGTGCCAGCAGTTACCGACAGGAGAGCAATCAGCCCCAGCATTTT
.	TRBV5-6	TRBD2	TRBJ2-2	CASSLVGGANTGELFF	TGTGCCAGCAGCTTGGTCGGGGGGGCGAACACCGGGGAGCTGTTTTTT
.	TRBV5-1	.	TRBJ1-1	CASSLAYGNTEAFF	TGCGCCAGCAGCTTGGCCTACGGGAACACTGAAGCTTTCTTT
.	TRBV5-1	.	TRBJ1-2	CASSLRTANYGYTF	TGCGCCAGCAGCTTACGGACAGCTAACTATGGCTACACCTTC
few	TRBV29-1	.	TRBJ1-1	CSANEVNTEAFF	TGCAGCGCGAATGAGGTGAACACTGAAGCTTTCTTT
.	TRBV19	.	TRBJ1-5	CASSISGHQPQHF	TGTGCCAGTAGTATATCCGGTCATCAGCCCCAGCATTTT
.	TRBV7-9	TRBD1	TRBJ1-2	CASSSQGANYGYTF	TGTGCCAGCAGCTCCCAGGGGGCTAACTATGGCTACACCTTC
.	TRBV10-3	.	TRBJ2-7	CAISDSTYEQYF	TGTGCCATCAGTGATAGTACCTACGAGCAGTACTTC
.	TRBV29-1	.	TRBJ1-2	CSVRTGNYGYTF	TGCAGCGTTCGGACGGGTAACTATGGCTACACCTTC
.	TRBV27	.	TRBJ1-4	CASSLKGWSATNEKLFF	TGTGCCAGCAGTTTAAAAGGATGGAGTGCAACTAATGAAAAACTGTTTTTT
.	TRBV5-4	.	TRBJ1-4	CASSSGQTNEKLFF	TGTGCCAGCAGTTCGGGACAAACTAATGAAAAACTGTTTTTT
.	TRBV7-3	.	TRBJ2-3	CASSLLGSRADTQYF	TGTGCCAGCAGCTTACTTGGATCCCGCGCAGATACGCAGTATTTT
.	TRBV7-9	TRBD2	TRBJ2-5	CASSLAPGRRTQYF	TGTGCCAGCAGCTTAGCCCCCGGGAGGAGGACCCAGTACTTC
.	TRBV5-1	TRBD2	TRBJ2-5	CASSLRTSGETQYF	TGCGCCAGCAGCTTGCGGACTAGCGGAGAGACCCAGTACTTC
few	TRBV19	.	TRBJ1-2	CASSIRRGNHTF	TGTGCCAGTAGTATCCGACGAGGGAACCACACCTTC
.	TRBV29-1	TRBD1	TRBJ2-1	CSVEAGQVGIDEQFF	TGCAGCGTTGAAGCGGGACAGGTGGGCATAGATGAGCAGTTCTTC
once	TRBV4-2	.	TRBJ2-1	CASSFGMAGSSYNEQFF	TGTGCCAGCAGCTTCGGAATGGCGGGGAGCTCCTACAATGAGCAGTTCTTC
.	TRBV5-6	.	TRBJ1-1	CASSRTDSNTEAFF	TGTGCCAGCAGCCGGACGGATTCCAACACTGAAGCTTTCTTT
.	TRBV6-1	TRBD1	TRBJ1-1	CASTSGQTMNTEAFF	TGTGCCAGCACCTCGGGACAGACCATGAACACTGAAGCTTTCTTT
few	TRBV7-9	.	TRBJ1-4	CASSSLGEKLFF	TGTGCCAGCAGCTCCTTAGGGGAAAAACTGTTTTTT